This T cell receptor (beta chain) was sequenced for a study of blood T cell repertoires in COVID-19. Study in general: The analysed material was cDNA or gDNA that came from T cells, B-cell-depleted T cells, or PBMCs.

Libraries were prepared by immunoSEQ multiplex PCR; TCRdb keeps only in-frame clonotypes and omits some of them. The sample lists 200,000 to 250,000 clones, about 83% occurring once. The CDR3 consists of 15 residues. Germline V gene lookup returns CDR1 MDHEN and CDR2 SYDVKM. The V and J ends lost 5 bases and 4 bases, in that order; junction bases with no gene match: 6. The TCR was taken from a man older than 75 with acute or convalescent COVID-19. Sample: peripheral blood. V usage is TRBV28 and J usage is TRBJ2-5; 11 nucleotides agree with TRBD1. CDR3 in DNA: TGTGCCAGCAGTCCTATCGGACAGGGGGCAGAGACCCAGTACTTC. It specifies CASSPIGQGAETQYF.